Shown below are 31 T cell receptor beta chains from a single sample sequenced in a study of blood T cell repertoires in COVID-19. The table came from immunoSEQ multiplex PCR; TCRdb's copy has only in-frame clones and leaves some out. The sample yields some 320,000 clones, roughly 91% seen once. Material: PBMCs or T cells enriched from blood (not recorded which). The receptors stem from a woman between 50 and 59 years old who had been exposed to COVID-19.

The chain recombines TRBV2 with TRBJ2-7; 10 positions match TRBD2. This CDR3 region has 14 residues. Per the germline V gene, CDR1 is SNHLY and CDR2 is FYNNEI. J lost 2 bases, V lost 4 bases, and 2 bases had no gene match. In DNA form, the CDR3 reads TGTGCCAGCAGTGGGACTAGCGGACCCTACGAGCAGTACTTC. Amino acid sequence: CASSGTSGPYEQYF.

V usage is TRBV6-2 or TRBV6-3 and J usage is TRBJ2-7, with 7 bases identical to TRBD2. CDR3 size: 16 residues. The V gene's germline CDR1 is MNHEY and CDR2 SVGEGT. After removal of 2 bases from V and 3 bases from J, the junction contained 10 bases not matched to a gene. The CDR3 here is CASSYPTNASGYEQYF. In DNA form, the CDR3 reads TGTGCCAGCAGTTACCCGACGAATGCTAGCGGCTACGAGCAGTACTTC.

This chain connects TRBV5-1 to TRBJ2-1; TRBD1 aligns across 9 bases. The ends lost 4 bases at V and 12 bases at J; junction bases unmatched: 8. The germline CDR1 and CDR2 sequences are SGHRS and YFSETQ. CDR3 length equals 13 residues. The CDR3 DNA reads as TGCGCCAGCAGCACTGGACAGGGGATAGGGCAGTTCTTC. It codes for CASSTGQGIGQFF.

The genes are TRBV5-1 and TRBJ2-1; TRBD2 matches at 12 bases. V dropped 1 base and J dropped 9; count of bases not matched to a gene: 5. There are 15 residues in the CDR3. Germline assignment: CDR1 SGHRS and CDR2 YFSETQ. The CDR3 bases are TGCGCCAGCAGCTTGACTAGCGGGGGGCCCGGTGAGCAGTTCTTC. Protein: CASSLTSGGPGEQFF.

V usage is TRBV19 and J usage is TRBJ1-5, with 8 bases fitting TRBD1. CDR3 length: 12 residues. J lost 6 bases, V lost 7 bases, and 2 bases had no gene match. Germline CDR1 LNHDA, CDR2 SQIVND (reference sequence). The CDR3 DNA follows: TGTGCCAGTACAGGGGGCCCTCAGCCCCAGCATTTT. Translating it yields CASTGGPQPQHF.

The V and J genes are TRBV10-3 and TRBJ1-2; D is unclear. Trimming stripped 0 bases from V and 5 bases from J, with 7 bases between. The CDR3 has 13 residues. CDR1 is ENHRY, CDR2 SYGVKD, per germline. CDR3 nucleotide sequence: TGTGCCATCAGTGAGTCGGGAGATTATGGCTACACCTTC. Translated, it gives CAISESGDYGYTF.

CDR3 amino acids: CASSPPSGFSAKTQYF. In DNA form, the CDR3 reads TGTGCCAGCTCACCCCCCTCGGGGTTTTCTGCAAAGACCCAGTACTTC. V is TRBV18 and J is TRBJ2-5, with a weak D call TRBD2 (5 bases). In germline, CDR1 is KGHSH, CDR2 LQKENI. V shed 3 bases and J shed 6 bases, with 20 bases lying between them. The CDR3 has 16 residues.

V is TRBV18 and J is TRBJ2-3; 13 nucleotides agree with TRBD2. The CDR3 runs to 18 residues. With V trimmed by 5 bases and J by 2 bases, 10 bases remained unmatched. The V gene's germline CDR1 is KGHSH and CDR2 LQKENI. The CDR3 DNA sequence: TGTGCCAGCTCATCAACAAGACTAGCGGGGGGAAACACAGATACGCAGTATTTT. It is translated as CASSSTRLAGGNTDTQYF.

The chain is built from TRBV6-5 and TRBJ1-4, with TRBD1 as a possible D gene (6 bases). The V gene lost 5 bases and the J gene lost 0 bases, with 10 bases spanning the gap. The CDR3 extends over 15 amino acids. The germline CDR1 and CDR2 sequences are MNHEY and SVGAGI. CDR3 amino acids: CASSRQDATNEKLFF. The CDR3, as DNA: TGTGCCAGCAGTCGACAGGATGCAACTAATGAAAAACTGTTTTTT.

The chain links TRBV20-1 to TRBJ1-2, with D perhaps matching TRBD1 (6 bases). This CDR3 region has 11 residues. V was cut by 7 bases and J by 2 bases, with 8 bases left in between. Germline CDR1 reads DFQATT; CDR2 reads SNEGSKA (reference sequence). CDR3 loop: CSETGNYGYTF. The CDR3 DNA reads TGCAGTGAAACAGGGAACTATGGCTACACCTTC.

CDR3 region: CASSNTGGAGYGYTF. The CDR3 DNA is TGTGCCAGTAGTAACACAGGGGGCGCGGGCTATGGCTACACCTTC. The genes are TRBV19 and TRBJ1-2; 9 nucleotides match TRBD1. Per the germline V gene, CDR1 is LNHDA and CDR2 is SQIVND (reference sequence). The CDR3 runs to 15 residues. Trimming cost V 4 bases and J 4 bases; bases outside gene matches: 7.

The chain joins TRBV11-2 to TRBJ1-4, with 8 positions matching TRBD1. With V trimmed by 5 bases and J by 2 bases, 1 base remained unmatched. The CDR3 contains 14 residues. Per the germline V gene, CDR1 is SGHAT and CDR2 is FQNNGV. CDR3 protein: CASSRTGTNEKLFF. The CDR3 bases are TGTGCCAGCAGCCGGACAGGGACTAATGAAAAACTGTTTTTT.

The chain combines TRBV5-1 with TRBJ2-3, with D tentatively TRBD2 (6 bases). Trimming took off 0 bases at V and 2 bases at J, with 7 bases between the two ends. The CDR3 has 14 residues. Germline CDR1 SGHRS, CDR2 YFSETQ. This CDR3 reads CASSLGGVTDTQYF. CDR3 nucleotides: TGCGCCAGCAGCTTGGGCGGGGTCACAGATACGCAGTATTTT.

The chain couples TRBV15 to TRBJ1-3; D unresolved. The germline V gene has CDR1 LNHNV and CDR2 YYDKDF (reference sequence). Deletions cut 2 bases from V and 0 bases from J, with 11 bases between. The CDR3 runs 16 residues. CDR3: CATSRPQTISGNTIYF. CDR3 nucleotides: TGTGCCACCAGCAGACCACAGACTATCTCTGGAAACACCATATATTTT. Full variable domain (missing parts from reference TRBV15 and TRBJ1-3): DAMVIQNPRYQVTQFGKPVTLSCSQTLNHNVMYWYQQKSSQAPKLLFHYYDKDFNNEADTPDNFQSRRPNTSFCFLDIRSPGLGDTAMYLCATSRPQTISGNTIYFGEGSWLTVV.

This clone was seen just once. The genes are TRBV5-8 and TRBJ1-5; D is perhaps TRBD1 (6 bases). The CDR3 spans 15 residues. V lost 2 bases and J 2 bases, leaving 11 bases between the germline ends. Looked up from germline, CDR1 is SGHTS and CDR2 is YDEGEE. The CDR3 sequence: CASSFRTVGNQPQHF. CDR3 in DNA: TGTGCCAGCAGCTTTAGGACAGTGGGCAATCAGCCCCAGCATTTT.

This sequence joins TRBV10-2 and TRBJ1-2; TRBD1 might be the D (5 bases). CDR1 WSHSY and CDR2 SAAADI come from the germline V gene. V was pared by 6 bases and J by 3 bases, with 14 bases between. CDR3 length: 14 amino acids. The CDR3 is CASREQGFDYGYTF. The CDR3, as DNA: TGCGCCAGCAGAGAGCAGGGTTTTGACTATGGCTACACCTTC.

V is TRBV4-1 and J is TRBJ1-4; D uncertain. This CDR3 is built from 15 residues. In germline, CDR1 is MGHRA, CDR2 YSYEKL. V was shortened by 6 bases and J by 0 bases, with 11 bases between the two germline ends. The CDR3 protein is CASRVIGTTNEKLFF. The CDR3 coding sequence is TGCGCCAGCAGGGTTATCGGTACAACTAATGAAAAACTGTTTTTT.

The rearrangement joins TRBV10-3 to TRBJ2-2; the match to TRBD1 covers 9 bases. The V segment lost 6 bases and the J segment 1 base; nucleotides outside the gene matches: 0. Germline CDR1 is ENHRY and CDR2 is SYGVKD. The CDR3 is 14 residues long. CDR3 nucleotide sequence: TGTGCCATCAGGGGACAGGGGAACACCGGGGAGCTGTTTTTT. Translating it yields CAIRGQGNTGELFF.

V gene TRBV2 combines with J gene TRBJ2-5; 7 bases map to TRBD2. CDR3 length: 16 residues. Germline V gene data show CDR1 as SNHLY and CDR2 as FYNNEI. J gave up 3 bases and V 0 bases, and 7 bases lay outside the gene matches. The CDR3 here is CASSEARASGKETQYF. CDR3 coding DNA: TGTGCCAGCAGTGAAGCCCGGGCTAGCGGCAAAGAGACCCAGTACTTC.

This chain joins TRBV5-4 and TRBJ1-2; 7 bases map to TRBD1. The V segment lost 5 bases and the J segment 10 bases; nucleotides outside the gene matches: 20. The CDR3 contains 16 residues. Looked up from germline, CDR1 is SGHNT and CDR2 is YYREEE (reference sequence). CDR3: CASSSRTGRSSSYYTF. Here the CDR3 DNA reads TGTGCCAGCAGTTCTCGGACAGGACGAAGTTCTTCGTACTACACCTTC.

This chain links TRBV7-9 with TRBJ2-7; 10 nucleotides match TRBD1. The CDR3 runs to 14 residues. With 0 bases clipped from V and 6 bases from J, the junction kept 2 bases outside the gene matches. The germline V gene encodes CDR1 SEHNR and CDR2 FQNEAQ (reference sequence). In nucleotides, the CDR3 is TGTGCCAGCAGCTTAGCGGGGACAGGGGTCGAGCAGTACTTC. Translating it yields CASSLAGTGVEQYF.

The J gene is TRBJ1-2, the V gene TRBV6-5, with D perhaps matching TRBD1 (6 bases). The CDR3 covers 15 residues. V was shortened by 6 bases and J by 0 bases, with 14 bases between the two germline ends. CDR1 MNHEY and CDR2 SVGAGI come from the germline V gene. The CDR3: CASRGHFQSNYGYTF. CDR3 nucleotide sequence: TGTGCCAGCAGGGGACACTTCCAATCTAACTATGGCTACACCTTC.

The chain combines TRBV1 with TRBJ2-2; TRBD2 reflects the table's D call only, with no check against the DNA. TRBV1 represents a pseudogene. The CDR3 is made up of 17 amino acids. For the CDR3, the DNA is TGCACCAGCAGCCAAGATAGAACTAGCGGGAACACCGGGGAGCTGTTTTTT. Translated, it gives CTSSQDRTSGNTGELFF.

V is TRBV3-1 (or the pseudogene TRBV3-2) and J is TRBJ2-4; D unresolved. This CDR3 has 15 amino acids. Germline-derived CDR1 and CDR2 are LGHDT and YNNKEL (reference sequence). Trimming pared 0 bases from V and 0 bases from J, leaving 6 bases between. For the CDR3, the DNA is TGTGCCAGCAGCCAAGACAGGCTAGCCAAAAACATTCAGTACTTC. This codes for CASSQDRLAKNIQYF.

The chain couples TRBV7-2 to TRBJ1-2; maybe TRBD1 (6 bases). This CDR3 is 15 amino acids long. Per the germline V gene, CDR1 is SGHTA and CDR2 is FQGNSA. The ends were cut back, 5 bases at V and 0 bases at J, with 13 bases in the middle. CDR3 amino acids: CASSPPRGANYGYTF. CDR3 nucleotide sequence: TGTGCCAGCAGCCCCCCCAGGGGAGCTAACTATGGCTACACCTTC.

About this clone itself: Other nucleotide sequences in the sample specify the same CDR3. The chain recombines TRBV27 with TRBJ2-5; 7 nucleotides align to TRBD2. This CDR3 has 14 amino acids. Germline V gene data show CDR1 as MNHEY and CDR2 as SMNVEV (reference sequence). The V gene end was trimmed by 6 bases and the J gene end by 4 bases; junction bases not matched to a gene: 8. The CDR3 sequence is CASSRRGGGETQYF. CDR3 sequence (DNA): TGTGCCAGCAGCCGCCGCGGGGGAGGAGAGACCCAGTACTTC.

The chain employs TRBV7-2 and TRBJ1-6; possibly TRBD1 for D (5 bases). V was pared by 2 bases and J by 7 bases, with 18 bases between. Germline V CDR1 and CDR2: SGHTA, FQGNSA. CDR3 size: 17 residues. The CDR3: CASSLSPPGRSNSPLHF. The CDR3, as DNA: TGTGCCAGCAGCTTATCCCCCCCAGGGCGAAGCAATTCACCCCTCCACTTT.

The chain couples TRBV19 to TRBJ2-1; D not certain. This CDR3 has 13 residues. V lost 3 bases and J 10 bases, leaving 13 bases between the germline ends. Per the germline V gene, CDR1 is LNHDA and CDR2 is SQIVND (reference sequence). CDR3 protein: CASSIRPGPEQFF. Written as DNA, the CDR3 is TGTGCCAGTAGTATCCGCCCAGGTCCCGAGCAGTTCTTC.

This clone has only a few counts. The CDR3 DNA reads as TGTGCCAGCAGTACTAAATTCCGGGACAGACCTAATGAGCAGTACTTC. Protein: CASSTKFRDRPNEQYF. The rearrangement uses TRBV27 and TRBJ2-7; the match to TRBD1 covers 7 bases. V dropped 5 bases and J dropped 7; count of bases not matched to a gene: 17. The CDR3 is 16 residues long. Germline values: CDR1 MNHEY, CDR2 SMNVEV (reference sequence).

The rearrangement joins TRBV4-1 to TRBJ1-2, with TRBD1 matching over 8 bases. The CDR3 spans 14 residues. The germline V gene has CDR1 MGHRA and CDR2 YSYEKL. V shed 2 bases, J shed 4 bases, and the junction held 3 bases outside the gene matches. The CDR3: CASSQTQGGYGYTF. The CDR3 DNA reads TGCGCCAGCAGCCAAACACAGGGGGGCTATGGCTACACCTTC.

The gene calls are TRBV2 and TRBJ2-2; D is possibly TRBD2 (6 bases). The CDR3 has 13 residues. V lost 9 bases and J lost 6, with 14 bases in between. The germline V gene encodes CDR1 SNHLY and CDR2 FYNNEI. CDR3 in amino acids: CASSIGGSGELFF. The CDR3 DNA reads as TGTGCCAGTTCAATAGGAGGGTCCGGGGAGCTGTTTTTT.